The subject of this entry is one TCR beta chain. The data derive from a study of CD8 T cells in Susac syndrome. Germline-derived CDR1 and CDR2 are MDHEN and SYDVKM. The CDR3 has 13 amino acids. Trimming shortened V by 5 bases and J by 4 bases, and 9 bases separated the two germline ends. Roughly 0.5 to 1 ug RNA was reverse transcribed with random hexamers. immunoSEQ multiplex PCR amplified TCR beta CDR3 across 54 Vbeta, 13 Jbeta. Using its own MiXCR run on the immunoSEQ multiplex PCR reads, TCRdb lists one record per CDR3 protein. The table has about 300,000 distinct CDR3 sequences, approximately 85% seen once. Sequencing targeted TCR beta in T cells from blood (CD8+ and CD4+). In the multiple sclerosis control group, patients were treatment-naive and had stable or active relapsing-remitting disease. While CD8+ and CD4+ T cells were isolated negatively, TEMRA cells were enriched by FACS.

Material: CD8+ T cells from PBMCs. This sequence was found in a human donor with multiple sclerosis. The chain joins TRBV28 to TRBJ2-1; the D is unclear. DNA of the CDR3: TGTGCCAGCAGTCCCCGAGGATACAATGAGCAGTTCTTC. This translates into CASSPRGYNEQFF.